This T cell receptor beta chain was recorded in a study of T cells after posttransplantation cyclophosphamide (dated by TCRdb to 2016 to 2017). Describing the broader study: T cell repertoire reconstitution was tracked by TRB sequencing after myeloablative bone marrow transplantation in which posttransplantation cyclophosphamide was used as GVHD prophylaxis. Because TRA and TRB clonality correlated tightly in roughly nine samples, later TCR analyses were limited to TRB. TRB sequencing was also done on up to 3 additional blood samples from 2 to 5.2 years after transplant in 3 patients, and on pretransplant blood from a handful of patients. Samples from approximately 40 PTCy-treated patients and 16 related bone marrow donors of those patients were subjected to antigen receptor sequencing. Public TRB sequences were searched against a database of over 3,500 sequences associated with responses to pathogens, tumor antigens, self-antigens and alloantigens. Blood from all 35 or so PTCy patients who had 1-year posttransplant specimens underwent TRB sequencing. Overall study outcomes, separate from this receptor: Donor-recipient similarity was low at 1-2 months but rose over the first year, and later blood repertoires were often dominated by donor CD8+ memory clones. The TRB repertoires of T cells infiltrating skin or the GI tract showed only limited overlap with the TRB repertoires found in blood. Across over 40 patients, TRB clonality was highly associated with recipient CMV seropositivity and CMV reactivation, and diversity in PTCy patients was similar to diversity in CNI/methotrexate controls.

The PTCy-treated patients were drawn from a prospective, multi-institutional clinical trial. Peripheral blood and bone marrow mononuclear cells were isolated by Ficoll-Hypaque density centrifugation and cryopreserved. As for this clone: The antigen it recognizes is unknown. Base quality data are lacking; no much larger clone is found one base away.

Genomic DNA was used for TRB sequencing, which was performed with the immunoSEQ assay at survey resolution or with the hsTCRB kit. From the authors' description of their analysis: The immunoSEQ software handled initial read processing, and the LymphoSeq R package was used for repertoire analyses. For each TRB dataset, clonality was calculated as 1 minus normalized Shannon entropy, and the Gini coefficient was computed as well. Phenotypes of unsorted samples were inferred by mapping TRB sequences from sorted subsets of the recipient or donor onto the same recipient's unsorted samples. The immuneACCESS repertoire file appears here via TCRdb, limited to in-frame rearrangements. These files lack a portion of the clones; in checked studies, under half of the deficit traces to unresolved V genes, and the cause of the others is not known. The V and J calls and the clone size are those of that table, but D and trimming were determined from the DNA. Within this sample are fewer than 40,000 clones, with roughly 90% of them counted one time only. The leading ten clones occupy 15% of the sample.

The junction carries 11 bases between V and J, which are trimmed by 3 bases and 3 bases respectively. The germline V gene (reference sequence) specifies MNHEY as CDR1 and SMNVEV as CDR2. The CDR3 runs 14 amino acids, cysteine and phenylalanine included. CDR3 DNA only is kept here, 42 bases in frame from base 1. This TCR derives from a woman aged 35 to 49 with a blood cancer, CMV-positive, and with a related stem cell donor. Source material: PBMCs. In this chain, TRBV27 is recombined with TRBJ1-1, with TRBD1 tentatively as D gene (6 bases match). The sequenced DNA: TGTGCCAGCAGTTTGACAGGCCTTCACACTGAAGCTTTCTTT. The resulting protein is CASSLTGLHTEAFF.